Each of the 2 T cell receptor beta chains below was sequenced from the same sample in a study of CD4 T cells in relation to SARS-CoV-2 and coronaviruses. CD4+ T cells from unexposed donors were obtained before the COVID-19 pandemic (2011-2018). The data were produced by immunoSEQ multiplex PCR, yet TCRdb's version contains in-frame clones alone and is incomplete. Among roughly 61,000 clones listed, roughly 89% were seen once. Sequencing was carried out using memory CD4+ T cells from PBMCs. These receptors were collected from a human donor in good health.

The rearrangement links TRBV2 to TRBJ1-1; D is undetermined. The V gene's germline CDR1 is SNHLY and CDR2 FYNNEI. This CDR3 is built from 14 residues. V gave up 2 bases and J gave up 1 base, with 8 bases separating them. Written as DNA, the CDR3 is TGTGCCAGCAGTGAACTTGGGGAGAACACTGAAGCTTTCTTT. Translated, it gives CASSELGENTEAFF.

The chain couples TRBV5-8 to TRBJ2-1; D might be TRBD2 (6 bases). The V end was cut by 4 bases, the J end by 10 bases, with 21 bases between. There are 15 residues in the CDR3. The germline gives CDR1 SGHTS, CDR2 YDEGEE. CDR3 bases: TGTGCCAGCAGCGGGGGGATGATGATAGCTGAAGAGCAGTTCTTC. As protein: CASSGGMMIAEEQFF.